This T cell receptor beta chain was sequenced for a study of cytomegalovirus exposure and HLA in healthy donors. Study details: In a later analysis, the 130 or so validation repertoires were reported to have used the same platform as the 650 to 800 first-cohort repertoires.

Per germline, CDR1 SGHNT and CDR2 YYREEE (reference sequence). Trimming stripped 1 base from V and 2 bases from J, with 7 bases between. The CDR3 is made up of 13 amino acids. Study results and caveats: The tendency of first-cohort TCR clusters to co-occur in the roughly 130 validation repertoires emerged from a later analysis.

Concerning this clone: No antigen is known for it.

An approximately 130-subject validation cohort, separate from the 666-subject first cohort, supplied the donors. TCRdb's copy holds only in-frame clones and misses some; the assay was immunoSEQ multiplex PCR. In the table there are 100,000 to 150,000 clones, around 90% of which are singletons. The genes are TRBV5-4 and TRBJ2-7; D not resolved. Sequencing was carried out using PBMCs. The sequence derives from a woman aged 18-35 years in good health and CMV-seronegative. CDR3 loop: CASSLYGPYEQYF. In nucleotides, the CDR3 is TGTGCCAGCAGCTTGTACGGTCCCTACGAGCAGTACTTC.